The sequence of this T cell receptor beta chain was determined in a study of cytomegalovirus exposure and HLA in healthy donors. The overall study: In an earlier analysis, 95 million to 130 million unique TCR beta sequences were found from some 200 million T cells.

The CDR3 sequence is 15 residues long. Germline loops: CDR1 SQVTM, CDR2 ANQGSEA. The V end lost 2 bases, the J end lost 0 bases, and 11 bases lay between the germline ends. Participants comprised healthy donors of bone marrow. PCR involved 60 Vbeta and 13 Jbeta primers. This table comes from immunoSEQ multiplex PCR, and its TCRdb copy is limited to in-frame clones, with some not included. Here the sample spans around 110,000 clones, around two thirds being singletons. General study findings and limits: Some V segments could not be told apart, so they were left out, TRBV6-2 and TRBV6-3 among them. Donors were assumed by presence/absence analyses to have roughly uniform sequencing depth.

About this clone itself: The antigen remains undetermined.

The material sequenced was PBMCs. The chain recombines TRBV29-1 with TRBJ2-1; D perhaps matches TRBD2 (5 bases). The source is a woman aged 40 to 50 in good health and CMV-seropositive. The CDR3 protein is CSVERPGSSYNEQFF. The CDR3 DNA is TGCAGCGTTGAAAGACCGGGAAGCTCCTACAATGAGCAGTTCTTC.